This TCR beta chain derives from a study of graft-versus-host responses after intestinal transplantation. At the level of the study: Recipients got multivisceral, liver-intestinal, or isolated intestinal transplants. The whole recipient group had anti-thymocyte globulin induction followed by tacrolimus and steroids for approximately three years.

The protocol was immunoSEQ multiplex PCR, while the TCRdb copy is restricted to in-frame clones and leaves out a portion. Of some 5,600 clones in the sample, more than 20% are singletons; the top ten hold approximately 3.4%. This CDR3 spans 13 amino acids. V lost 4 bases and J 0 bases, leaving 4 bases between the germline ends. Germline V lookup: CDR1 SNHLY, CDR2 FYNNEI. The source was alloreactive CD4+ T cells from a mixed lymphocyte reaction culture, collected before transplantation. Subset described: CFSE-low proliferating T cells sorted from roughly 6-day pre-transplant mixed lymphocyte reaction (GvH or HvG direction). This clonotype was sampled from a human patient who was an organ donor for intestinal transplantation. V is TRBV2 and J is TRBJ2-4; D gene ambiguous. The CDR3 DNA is TGTGCCAGCAGTGGACTAGCCAAAAACATTCAGTACTTC. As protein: CASSGLAKNIQYF. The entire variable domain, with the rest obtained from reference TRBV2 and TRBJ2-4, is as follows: EPEVTQTPSHQVTQMGQEVILRCVPISNHLYFYWYRQILGQKVEFLVSFYNNEISEKSEIFDDQFSVERPDGSNFTLKIRSTKLEDSAMYFCASSGLAKNIQYFGAGTRLSVL.